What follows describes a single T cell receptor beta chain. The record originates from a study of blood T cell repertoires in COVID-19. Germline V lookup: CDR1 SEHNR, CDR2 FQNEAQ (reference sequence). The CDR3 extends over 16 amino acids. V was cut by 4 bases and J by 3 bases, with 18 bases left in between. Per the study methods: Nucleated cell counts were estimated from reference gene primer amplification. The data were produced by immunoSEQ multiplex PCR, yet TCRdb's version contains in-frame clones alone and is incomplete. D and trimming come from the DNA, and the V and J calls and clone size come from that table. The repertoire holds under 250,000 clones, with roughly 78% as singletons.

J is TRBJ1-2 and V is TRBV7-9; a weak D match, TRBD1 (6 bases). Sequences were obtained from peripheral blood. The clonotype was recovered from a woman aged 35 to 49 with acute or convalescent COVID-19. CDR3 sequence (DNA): TGTGCCAGCAGCTCTACAACAGGGCCGTGGCACTATGGCTACACCTTC. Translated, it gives CASSSTTGPWHYGYTF.